The entry below describes one T cell receptor beta chain. Per the original methods: From reference gene primer amplification, estimates of nucleated cell counts were derived. This table comes from immunoSEQ multiplex PCR, and its TCRdb copy is limited to in-frame clones, with some not included. D and trimming were read from the DNA, whereas the V and J calls and clone size are those reported in that table. In the table there are approximately 260,000 clones, approximately 83% of which are singletons. This specimen comes from a study of blood T cell repertoires in COVID-19. Study information: From T cells, B-cell-depleted T cells, or PBMCs came the material, which was cDNA or gDNA.

Participant age was roughly 18 to 90 years, and participants resided in 20 to 30 US areas. This CDR3 is 13 amino acids long. V was cut by 0 bases and J by 3 bases, with 4 bases left in between. Germline V gene data show CDR1 as WNHNN and CDR2 as SYGVQD (reference sequence). The rearrangement uses TRBV10-1 and TRBJ2-3; D is undetermined. The sequenced sample consisted of PBMCs or T cells enriched from blood (not recorded which). The origin of this receptor is a woman aged 40 to 50 with acute COVID-19. DNA of the CDR3: TGCGCCAGCAGTGAGTCGGCTACAGATACGCAGTATTTT. It codes for CASSESATDTQYF.